Presented here are 9 T cell receptor beta chains from one specimen sequenced in a study of cytomegalovirus exposure and HLA in healthy donors. 60 Vbeta and 13 Jbeta primers were used in PCR. The table came from immunoSEQ multiplex PCR; TCRdb's copy has only in-frame clones and leaves some out. Of tens of thousands of clones listed, around 65% were seen once; the top ten hold roughly 4.4%. Sequenced sample: PBMCs. Source of these receptors: a man aged 55 to 70 in good health and CMV-seropositive.

The chain employs TRBV5-4 and TRBJ2-3; possibly TRBD1 for D (5 bases). Germline CDR1 SGHNT, CDR2 YYREEE (reference sequence). Deletions cut 4 bases from V and 4 bases from J, with 16 bases between. The length of the CDR3 is 15 residues. The CDR3 protein is CASSPVGPQSDTQYF. The DNA for the CDR3 is TGTGCCAGCAGCCCGGTGGGGCCCCAATCAGATACGCAGTATTTT.

V usage is TRBV5-1 and J usage is TRBJ2-3; 12 bases agree with TRBD2. V was clipped by 5 bases and J by 6 bases; unmatched bases: 4. Per germline, CDR1 SGHRS and CDR2 YFSETQ. The CDR3 length is 14 residues. The CDR3 DNA is TGCGCCAGCAGTTCTAGCGGGGGGGAGGATACGCAGTATTTT. Residues: CASSSSGGEDTQYF.

The chain couples TRBV15 to TRBJ1-2, with 9 bases lining up with TRBD1. There are 15 residues in the CDR3. Germline CDR1 and CDR2: LNHNV and YYDKDF (reference sequence). Losses at the gene ends were 5 bases for V and 5 bases for J; bases not matched to a gene: 9. The CDR3, as DNA: TGTGCCACCAGCTCGAGCTGGACAGGGGAATATGGCTACACCTTC. Its translation: CATSSSWTGEYGYTF.

This clone was detected only a few times. The V call is TRBV25-1, the J call TRBJ1-2, with a possible D match to TRBD1 (6 bases). The CDR3 has 13 amino acids. V dropped 4 bases and J dropped 5 bases, with 11 bases sitting between them. CDR1 is MGHDK, CDR2 SYGVNS, per germline. The CDR3, as DNA: TGTGCCAGCAGTGGGACAGAGAGGTATGGCTACACCTTC. This encodes CASSGTERYGYTF.

The V call is TRBV7-3, the J call TRBJ2-3, with 9 bases fitting TRBD1. V gave up 4 bases and J gave up 0 bases; unmatched junction bases: 2. CDR1 is SGHTA and CDR2 is FQGTGA in the germline V gene. The CDR3 is 15 amino acids. Here the CDR3 reads CASSSGTGSTDTQYF. The CDR3 DNA reads as TGTGCCAGCAGCTCCGGGACAGGGAGCACAGATACGCAGTATTTT.

As for this clone: The junction shows a germline mismatch at one end, possibly a read error. V gene TRBV5-4 combines with J gene TRBJ2-1; D unclear. This CDR3 is 15 amino acids long. Germline CDR1 and CDR2: SGHNT and YYREEE (reference sequence). CDR3 sequence reads: CASTLTSSSYNEQFF. Written as DNA, the CDR3 is TGTGCCAGCACCTTGACTTCGAGCTCCTACAATGAGCAGTTCTTC.

This clone was picked up a small number of times. The genes are TRBV5-1 and TRBJ2-3, with 7 bases aligning to TRBD1. With 5 bases clipped from V and 6 bases from J, the junction kept 9 bases outside the gene matches. The CDR3 is made up of 14 amino acids. Germline V gene data show CDR1 as SGHRS and CDR2 as YFSETQ. Written as DNA, the CDR3 is TGCGCCAGCAGTAAGGGACAGACATCGGATACGCAGTATTTT. Amino acids: CASSKGQTSDTQYF.

The chain has TRBV14 and TRBJ2-7, with 9 bases fitting TRBD1. This CDR3 comprises 15 residues. Looked up from germline, CDR1 is SGHDN and CDR2 is FVKESK. The V gene end was trimmed by 4 bases and the J gene end by 3 bases; junction bases not matched to a gene: 7. CDR3 coding DNA: TGTGCCAGCAGCCCGGGACAGGGTCGATACTACGAGCAGTACTTC. Encoded protein: CASSPGQGRYYEQYF. The whole variable domain, filled in from reference TRBV14 and TRBJ2-7, reads EAGVTQFPSHSVIEKGQTVTLRCDPISGHDNLYWYRRVMGKEIKFLLHFVKESKQDESGMPNNRFLAERTGGTYSTLKVQPAELEDSGVYFCASSPGQGRYYEQYFGPGTRLTVT.

This clone was seen only a few times. The V and J genes are TRBV5-1 and TRBJ1-1; maybe TRBD1 (5 bases). Germline CDR1 is SGHRS and CDR2 is YFSETQ. CDR3 length equals 16 residues. V was trimmed by 4 bases and J by 4 bases, leaving 20 bases between them. CDR3 DNA sequence: TGCGCCAGCAGCCTGACCCAGGGTTTGGTTATCACTGAAGCTTTCTTT. Translation: CASSLTQGLVITEAFF.